This TCR beta chain appears in the sequencing data of a study of neurological immune-mediated disorders. This clonotype was observed at least ten times. Its specificity is not known. TCRdb analysed the 5' RACE reads with MiXCR anew, one entry per CDR3 protein. Seen here are tens of thousands of distinct CDR3 sequences, roughly 10% observed once, and the top ten hold 1.5% to 2%. Trimming took 4 bases from V and 0 from J, leaving 16 bases between them. Germline CDR1 reads SGHTA; CDR2 reads FQGNSA. The CDR3 extends over 17 amino acids. The unsorted libraries originated from 2 million PBMCs kept at -80 C. Study conclusions and caveats: While HTLV-1-associated myelopathy showed the greatest TCR clonal expansion, multiple sclerosis showed the least, falling below healthy controls.

The sequence was obtained from a man in his forties or fifties in good health. The chain links TRBV7-2 to TRBJ1-3, with D unresolved. The sequencing input was PBMCs. This CDR3 is CASSSKSGLISGNTIYF. In DNA, the CDR3 is TGTGCCAGCAGCTCGAAGTCAGGACTGATCTCTGGAAACACCATATATTTT.